The 11 T cell receptor beta chains listed next were all sequenced from one sample in a study of CD8 T cells in acute hepatitis C reinfection. The repertoire was sequenced with immunoSEQ multiplex PCR; TCRdb's copy has only in-frame clones and lacks some. The repertoire includes more than 35,000 clones, just under 90% of them detected once, and more than 0.4% sits in the top ten. Time point in this sample: naive CD8 control sorted from an acute-time-point sample. The sample was naive CD8+ T cells from PBMCs. The receptors derive from a man aged 30 to 39 with chronic hepatitis C.

This clone was recorded only once. The J gene is TRBJ1-1, the V gene TRBV4-2; D is ambiguous. V lost 5 bases, J lost 1 base, and 8 bases lay in between. This CDR3 comprises 13 residues. The germline V gene has CDR1 LGHNA and CDR2 YNFKEQ. CDR3 DNA: TGTGCCAGCAGCTTAAGAGGGAACACTGAAGCTTTCTTT. Its translation: CASSLRGNTEAFF.

V is TRBV27 and J is TRBJ2-5; the D is unclear. Germline V gene lookup returns CDR1 MNHEY and CDR2 SMNVEV (reference sequence). V lost 1 base to trimming and J lost 4 bases, with 7 bases between them. The CDR3 totals 13 residues. CDR3 loop: CASSLFYGETQYF. DNA of the CDR3: TGTGCCAGCAGTTTATTTTACGGAGAGACCCAGTACTTC.

The V and J genes are TRBV27 and TRBJ1-6, with D possibly TRBD1 on 6 matching bases. The CDR3 contains 14 residues. Germline V gene lookup returns CDR1 MNHEY and CDR2 SMNVEV (reference sequence). V was cut by 5 bases and J by 10 bases, with 15 bases left in between. The CDR3 DNA follows: TGTGCCAGCAGTCCAACAGGGTTTTGGTCACCCCTCCACTTT. Translated, it gives CASSPTGFWSPLHF.

V gene TRBV14 combines with J gene TRBJ1-2; D is undetermined. V dropped 6 bases and J dropped 6 bases, with 20 bases sitting between them. Germline V gene data show CDR1 as SGHDN and CDR2 as FVKESK. This CDR3 has 15 amino acids. The CDR3 DNA follows: TGTGCCAGCAGGCACTGTCCGGGCTTTGCGAATGGCTACACCTTC. It codes for CASRHCPGFANGYTF.

The CDR3, as DNA: TGCGCCAGCAGAGCCCCGGGGGCCTACGAGCAGTACTTC. It translates to CASRAPGAYEQYF. The V gene is TRBV5-1, the J gene TRBJ2-7, with D perhaps TRBD2 (6 bases). V was cut by 5 bases and J by 2 bases, with 11 bases left in between. Germline CDR1 and CDR2: SGHRS and YFSETQ. This CDR3 contains 13 residues.

The rearrangement uses TRBV5-1 and TRBJ2-7; D remains unclear. CDR1 is SGHRS and CDR2 is YFSETQ in the germline V gene. Between the trimmed V and J ends, which lost 2 bases and 5 bases, there was a span of 5 bases. This CDR3 region has 11 residues. CDR3 protein: CASSFRDEQYF. The CDR3 nucleotides are TGCGCCAGCAGCTTTAGGGACGAGCAGTACTTC. Full variable domain (rest looked up from reference TRBV5-1 and TRBJ2-7): KAGVTQTPRYLIKTRGQQVTLSCSPISGHRSVSWYQQTPGQGLQFLFEYFSETQRNKGNFPGRFSGRQFSNSRSEMNVSTLELGDSALYLCASSFRDEQYFGPGTRLTVT.

V gene TRBV14 combines with J gene TRBJ1-2, with TRBD1 as a possible D gene (5 bases). With 1 base removed from V and 6 bases from J, the gap between germline ends came to 15 bases. CDR3 size: 15 residues. The V gene's germline CDR1 is SGHDN and CDR2 FVKESK. CDR3 loop: CASSQARAGLHGYTF. DNA for the CDR3: TGTGCCAGCAGCCAAGCGAGGGCAGGGCTGCATGGCTACACCTTC.

The V gene is TRBV4-1, the J gene TRBJ1-5, with D tentatively TRBD1 (6 bases). Trimming took 0 bases from V and 7 from J, leaving 19 bases between them. In germline, CDR1 is MGHRA, CDR2 YSYEKL. CDR3 length equals 17 residues. The DNA for the CDR3 is TGCGCCAGCAGCCAAGATTTCGGCTTACAGGGAAAGCAGCCCCAGCATTTT. Its translation is CASSQDFGLQGKQPQHF.

The chain recombines TRBV19 with TRBJ2-1; 9 bases map to TRBD2. The junction had 7 bases not matched to a gene; V was cut back by 2 bases and J by 5 bases. The V gene's germline CDR1 is LNHDA and CDR2 SQIVND (reference sequence). CDR3 length: 16 residues. CDR3 protein: CASSIWGTSRHNEQFF. In DNA form, the CDR3 reads TGTGCCAGTAGTATATGGGGGACTAGCCGTCACAATGAGCAGTTCTTC.

This clone was counted between two and nine times. The chain couples TRBV4-2 to TRBJ1-6; D remains ambiguous. The CDR3 length is 13 residues. The germline gives CDR1 LGHNA, CDR2 YNFKEQ. Trimming pared 0 bases from V and 7 bases from J, leaving 4 bases between. CDR3 sequence reads: CASSQDQNSPLHF. In nucleotides, the CDR3 is TGTGCCAGCAGCCAAGACCAAAATTCACCCCTCCACTTT.

CDR3 sequence reads: CASSVEGGIGELFF. The CDR3 bases are TGTGCCAGCAGCGTAGAGGGGGGGATCGGGGAGCTGTTTTTT. The chain couples TRBV9 to TRBJ2-2; tentative D call: TRBD2 (7 bases). The CDR3 runs to 14 residues. Germline CDR1 reads SGDLS; CDR2 reads YYNGEE. With 0 bases removed from V and 7 bases from J, the gap between germline ends came to 10 bases.